Below, 3 T cell receptor beta chains from the same sample are listed, as sequenced in a study of shared clonotypes between healthy human individuals. The assay was immunoSEQ multiplex PCR, and TCRdb's table has in-frame clones only and misses some. The sample holds about 1 million clones; 70% to 80% are singletons and the top ten take nearly 1.5%. The sample consisted of memory CD4+ T cells sorted from blood. Subset meaning: CD45RA-negative fraction. The receptors originated from a man aged 18 to 29 in good health.

J is TRBJ2-5 and V is TRBV5-4; unclear D gene. The V end lost 4 bases, the J end lost 1 base, and 14 bases lay between the germline ends. CDR1 and CDR2 from the germline V gene are SGHNT and YYREEE (reference sequence). This CDR3 comprises 15 residues. In DNA, the CDR3 is TGTGCCAGCAGCCTCGATTCCTACCCCCAAGAGACCCAGTACTTC. This gives the protein CASSLDSYPQETQYF.

The rearrangement joins TRBV5-8 to TRBJ2-5, with D maybe TRBD1 (5 bases). The V and J ends lost 4 bases and 4 bases respectively, with 11 bases between them. This CDR3 comprises 13 residues. CDR1 is SGHTS and CDR2 is YDEGEE in the germline V gene. The CDR3 is CASSRGGPETQYF. The CDR3 nucleotides are TGTGCCAGCAGCAGGGGCGGCCCAGAGACCCAGTACTTC.

Concerning this clone itself: This same CDR3 is encoded by further DNA sequences in the sample. The chain carries TRBV7-9 and TRBJ2-7; D is possibly TRBD2 (6 bases). CDR3 length: 14 amino acids. Trimming took 0 bases from V and 7 from J, leaving 13 bases between them. Per the germline V gene, CDR1 is SEHNR and CDR2 is FQNEAQ (reference sequence). The CDR3 region is CASSLAGGSYEQYF. CDR3 bases: TGTGCCAGCAGCTTAGCCGGGGGTTCTTATGAGCAGTACTTC.